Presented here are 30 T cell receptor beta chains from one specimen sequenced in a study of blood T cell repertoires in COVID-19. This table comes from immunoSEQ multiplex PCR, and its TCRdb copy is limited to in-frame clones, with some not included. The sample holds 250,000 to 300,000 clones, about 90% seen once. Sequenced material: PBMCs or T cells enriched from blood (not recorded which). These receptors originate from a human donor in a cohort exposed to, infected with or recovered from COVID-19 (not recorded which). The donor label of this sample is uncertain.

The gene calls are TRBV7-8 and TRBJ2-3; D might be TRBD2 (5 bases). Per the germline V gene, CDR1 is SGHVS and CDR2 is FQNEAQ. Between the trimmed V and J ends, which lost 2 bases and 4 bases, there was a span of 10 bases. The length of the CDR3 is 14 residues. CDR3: CASSLKRVADTQYF. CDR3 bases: TGTGCCAGCAGCTTAAAGAGGGTTGCAGATACGCAGTATTTT.

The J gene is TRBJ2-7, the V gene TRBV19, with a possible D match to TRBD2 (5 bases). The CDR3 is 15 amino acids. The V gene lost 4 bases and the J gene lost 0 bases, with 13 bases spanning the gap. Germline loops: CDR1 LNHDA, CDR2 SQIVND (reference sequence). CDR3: CASSRKSGSSYEQYF. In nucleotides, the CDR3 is TGTGCCAGTAGTAGGAAGAGCGGCAGCTCCTACGAGCAGTACTTC.

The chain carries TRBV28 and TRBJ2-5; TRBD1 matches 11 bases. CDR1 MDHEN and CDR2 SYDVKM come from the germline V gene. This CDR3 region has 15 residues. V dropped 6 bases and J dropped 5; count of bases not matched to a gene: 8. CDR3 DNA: TGTGCCAGCAGGGTGAGGACAGGGGGCAGGGAGACCCAGTACTTC. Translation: CASRVRTGGRETQYF.

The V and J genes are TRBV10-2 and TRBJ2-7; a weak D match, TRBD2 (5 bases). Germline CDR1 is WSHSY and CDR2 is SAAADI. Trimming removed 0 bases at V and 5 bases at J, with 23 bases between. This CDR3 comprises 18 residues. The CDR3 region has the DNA TGCGCCAGCAGTGAGTCCAGCGGAGGAAGGTGGAAGGAAGACGAGCAGTACTTC. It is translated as CASSESSGGRWKEDEQYF.

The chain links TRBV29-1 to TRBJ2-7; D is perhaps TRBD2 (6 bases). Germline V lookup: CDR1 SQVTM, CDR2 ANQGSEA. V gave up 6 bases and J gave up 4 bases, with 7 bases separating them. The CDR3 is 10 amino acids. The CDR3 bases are TGCAGCGTGGGGGGATACGAGCAGTACTTC. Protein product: CSVGGYEQYF.

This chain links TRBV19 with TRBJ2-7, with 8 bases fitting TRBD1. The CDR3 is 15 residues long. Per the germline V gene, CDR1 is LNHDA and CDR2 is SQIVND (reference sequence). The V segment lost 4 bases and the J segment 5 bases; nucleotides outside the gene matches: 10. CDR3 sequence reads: CASSRELRGQNEQYF. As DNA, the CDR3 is TGTGCCAGTAGTAGGGAACTCAGGGGGCAAAACGAGCAGTACTTC.

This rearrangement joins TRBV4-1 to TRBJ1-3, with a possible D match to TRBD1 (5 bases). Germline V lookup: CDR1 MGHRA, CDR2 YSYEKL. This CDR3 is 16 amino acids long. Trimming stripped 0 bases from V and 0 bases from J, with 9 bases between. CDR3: CASSQDRGGSGNTIYF. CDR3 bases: TGCGCCAGCAGCCAAGATAGGGGCGGCTCTGGAAACACCATATATTTT.

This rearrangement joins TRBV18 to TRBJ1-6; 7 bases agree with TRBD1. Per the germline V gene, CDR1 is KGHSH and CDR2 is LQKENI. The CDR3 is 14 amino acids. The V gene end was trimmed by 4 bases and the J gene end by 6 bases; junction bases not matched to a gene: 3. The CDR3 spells CASSLDRVNSPLHF. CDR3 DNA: TGTGCCAGCTCACTCGACAGGGTTAATTCACCCCTCCACTTT.

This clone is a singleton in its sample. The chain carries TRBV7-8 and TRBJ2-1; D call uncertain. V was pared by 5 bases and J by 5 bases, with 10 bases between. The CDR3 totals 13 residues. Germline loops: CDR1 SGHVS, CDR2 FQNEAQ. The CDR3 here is CASSRTMDNEQFF. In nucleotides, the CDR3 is TGTGCCAGCAGCCGAACTATGGACAATGAGCAGTTCTTC.

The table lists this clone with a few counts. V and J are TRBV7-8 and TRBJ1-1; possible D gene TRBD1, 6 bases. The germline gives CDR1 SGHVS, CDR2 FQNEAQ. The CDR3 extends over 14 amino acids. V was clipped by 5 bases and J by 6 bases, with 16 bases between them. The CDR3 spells CASSDQTGDAEAFF. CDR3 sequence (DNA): TGTGCCAGCAGCGATCAGACAGGTGATGCTGAAGCTTTCTTT.

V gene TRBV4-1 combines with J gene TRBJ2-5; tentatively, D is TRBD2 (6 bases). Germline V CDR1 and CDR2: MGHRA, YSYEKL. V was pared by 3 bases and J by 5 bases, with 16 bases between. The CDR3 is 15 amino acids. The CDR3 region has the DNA TGCGCCAGCAGCCAGGCACGGGGGTCCTCCGAGACCCAGTACTTC. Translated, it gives CASSQARGSSETQYF.

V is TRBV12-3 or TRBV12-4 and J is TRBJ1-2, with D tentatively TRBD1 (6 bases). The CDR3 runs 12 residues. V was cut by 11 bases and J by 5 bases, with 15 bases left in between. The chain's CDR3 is CAARVQGYGYTF. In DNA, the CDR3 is TGTGCCGCCAGGGTACAGGGATATGGCTACACCTTC.

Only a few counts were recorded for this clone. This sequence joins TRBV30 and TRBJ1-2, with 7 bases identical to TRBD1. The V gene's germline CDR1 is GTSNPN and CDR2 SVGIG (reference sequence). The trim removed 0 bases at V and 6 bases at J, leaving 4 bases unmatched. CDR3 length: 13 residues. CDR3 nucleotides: TGTGCCTGGAGTGTGAAGGGGGCAAATGGCTACACCTTC. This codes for CAWSVKGANGYTF.

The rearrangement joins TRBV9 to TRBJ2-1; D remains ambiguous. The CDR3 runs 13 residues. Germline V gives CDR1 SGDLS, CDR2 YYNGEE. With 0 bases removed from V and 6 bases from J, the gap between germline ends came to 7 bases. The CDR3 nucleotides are TGTGCCAGCAGCGTAGATTTTAGCAATGAGCAGTTCTTC. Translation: CASSVDFSNEQFF.

The CDR3 DNA reads as TGTGCCAGCAGTCCGAGCGGGGGGGCCTCCTACGAGCAGTACTTC. The encoded protein is CASSPSGGASYEQYF. The chain combines TRBV9 with TRBJ2-7; 10 nucleotides match TRBD2. Germline V gene lookup returns CDR1 SGDLS and CDR2 YYNGEE. V shed 5 bases, J shed 0 bases, and the junction held 5 bases outside the gene matches. The CDR3 is 15 amino acids.

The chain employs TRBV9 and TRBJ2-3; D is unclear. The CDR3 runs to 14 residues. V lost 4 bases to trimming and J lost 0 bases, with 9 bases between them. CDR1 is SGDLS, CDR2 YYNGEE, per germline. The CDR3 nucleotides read TGTGCCAGCAGCACCAAACAGAGCACAGATACGCAGTATTTT. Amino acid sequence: CASSTKQSTDTQYF.

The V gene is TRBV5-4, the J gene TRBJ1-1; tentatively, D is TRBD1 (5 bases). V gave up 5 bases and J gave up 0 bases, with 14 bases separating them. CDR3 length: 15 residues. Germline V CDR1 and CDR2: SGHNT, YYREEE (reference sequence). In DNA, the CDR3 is TGTGCCAGCAGTTTTGACAGAAACATGAACACTGAAGCTTTCTTT. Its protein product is CASSFDRNMNTEAFF.

The CDR3 loop reads CASSRRGDPYEQYF. As DNA, the CDR3 is TGTGCCAGCAGCCGCAGGGGAGATCCCTACGAGCAGTACTTC. The genes are TRBV11-1 and TRBJ2-7, with D maybe TRBD1 (6 bases). V was trimmed by 5 bases and J by 2 bases, leaving 13 bases between them. Germline V lookup: CDR1 SGHAT, CDR2 FQDESV (reference sequence). This CDR3 is 14 amino acids long.

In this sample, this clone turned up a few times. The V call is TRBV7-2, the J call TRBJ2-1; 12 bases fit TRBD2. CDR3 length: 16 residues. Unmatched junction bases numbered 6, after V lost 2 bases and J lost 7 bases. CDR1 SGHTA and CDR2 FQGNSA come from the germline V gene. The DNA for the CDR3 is TGTGCCAGCAGCTTAACGGCACTAGCGGGGGGTAATGAGCAGTTCTTC. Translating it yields CASSLTALAGGNEQFF.

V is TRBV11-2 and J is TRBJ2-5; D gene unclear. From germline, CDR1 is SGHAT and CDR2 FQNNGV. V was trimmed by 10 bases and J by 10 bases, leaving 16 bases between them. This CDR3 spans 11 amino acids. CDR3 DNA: TGTGCCACCACAGAACGCAGTAACCAGTACTTC. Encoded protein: CATTERSNQYF.

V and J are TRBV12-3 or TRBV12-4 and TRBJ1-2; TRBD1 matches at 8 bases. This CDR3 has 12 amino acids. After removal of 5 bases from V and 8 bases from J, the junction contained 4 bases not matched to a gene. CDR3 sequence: CASSPGQGGYTF. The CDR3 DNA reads TGTGCCAGCAGTCCCGGACAGGGAGGCTACACCTTC.

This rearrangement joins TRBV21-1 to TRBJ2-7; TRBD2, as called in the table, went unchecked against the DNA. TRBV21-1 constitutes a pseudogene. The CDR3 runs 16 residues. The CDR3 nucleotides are TGTGCCAGCAGCAAAGGGTCGGGACTGCAATCCTACGAGCAGTACTTC. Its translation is CASSKGSGLQSYEQYF.

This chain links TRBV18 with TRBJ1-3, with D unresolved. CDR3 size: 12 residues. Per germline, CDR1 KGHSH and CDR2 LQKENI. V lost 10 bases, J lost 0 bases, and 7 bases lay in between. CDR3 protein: CATPVSGNTIYF. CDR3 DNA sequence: TGTGCCACCCCGGTCTCTGGAAACACCATATATTTT.

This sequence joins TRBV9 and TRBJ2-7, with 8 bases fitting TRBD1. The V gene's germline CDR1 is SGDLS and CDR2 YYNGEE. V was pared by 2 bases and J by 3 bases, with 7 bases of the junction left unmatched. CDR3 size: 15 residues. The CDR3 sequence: CASSVGDRLYYEQYF. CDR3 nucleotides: TGTGCCAGCAGCGTTGGGGACAGGCTCTACTACGAGCAGTACTTC.

CDR3 sequence: CASSLGQLYEQYF. The CDR3 coding sequence is TGTGCCAGCAGTTTGGGACAGCTCTACGAGCAGTACTTC. The rearrangement links TRBV27 to TRBJ2-7, with 7 bases lining up with TRBD1. This CDR3 comprises 13 residues. The V gene's germline CDR1 is MNHEY and CDR2 SMNVEV (reference sequence). The junction had 2 bases not matched to a gene; V was cut back by 3 bases and J by 3 bases.

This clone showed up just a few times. CDR3: CASSQSRHPNSPLHF. CDR3 in DNA: TGCGCCAGCAGTCAATCGAGACACCCAAATTCACCCCTCCACTTT. The chain employs TRBV23-1 and TRBJ1-6, with D hard to call. TRBV23-1 is known as an ORF, though its function is uncertain. The CDR3 has 15 residues. V was cut by 0 bases and J by 7 bases, with 10 bases left in between.

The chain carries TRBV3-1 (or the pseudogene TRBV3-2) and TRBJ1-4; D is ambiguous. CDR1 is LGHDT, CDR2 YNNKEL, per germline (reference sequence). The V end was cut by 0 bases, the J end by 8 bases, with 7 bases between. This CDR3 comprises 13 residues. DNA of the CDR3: TGTGCCAGCAGCCAAGATCGAGGGGAAAAACTGTTTTTT. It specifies CASSQDRGEKLFF.

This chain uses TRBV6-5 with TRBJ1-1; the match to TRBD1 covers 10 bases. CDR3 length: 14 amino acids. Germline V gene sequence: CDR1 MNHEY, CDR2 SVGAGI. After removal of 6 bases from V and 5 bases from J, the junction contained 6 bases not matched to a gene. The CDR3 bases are TGTGCCAGCAGAGACAGGGGGCTTCGAACTGAAGCTTTCTTT. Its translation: CASRDRGLRTEAFF.

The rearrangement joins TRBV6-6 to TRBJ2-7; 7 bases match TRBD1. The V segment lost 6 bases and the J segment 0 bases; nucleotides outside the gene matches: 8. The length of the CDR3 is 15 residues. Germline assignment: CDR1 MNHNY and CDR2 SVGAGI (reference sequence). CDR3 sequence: CASRPGQLSSYEQYF. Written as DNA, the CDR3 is TGTGCCAGCAGGCCGGGACAGTTGAGCTCCTACGAGCAGTACTTC.

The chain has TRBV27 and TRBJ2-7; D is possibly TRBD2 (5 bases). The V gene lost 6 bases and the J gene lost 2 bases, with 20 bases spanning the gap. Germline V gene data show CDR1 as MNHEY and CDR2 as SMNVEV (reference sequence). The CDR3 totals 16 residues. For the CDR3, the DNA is TGTGCCAGCAGGGGCAGGACTCCCCATTTAACCTACGAGCAGTACTTC. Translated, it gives CASRGRTPHLTYEQYF.